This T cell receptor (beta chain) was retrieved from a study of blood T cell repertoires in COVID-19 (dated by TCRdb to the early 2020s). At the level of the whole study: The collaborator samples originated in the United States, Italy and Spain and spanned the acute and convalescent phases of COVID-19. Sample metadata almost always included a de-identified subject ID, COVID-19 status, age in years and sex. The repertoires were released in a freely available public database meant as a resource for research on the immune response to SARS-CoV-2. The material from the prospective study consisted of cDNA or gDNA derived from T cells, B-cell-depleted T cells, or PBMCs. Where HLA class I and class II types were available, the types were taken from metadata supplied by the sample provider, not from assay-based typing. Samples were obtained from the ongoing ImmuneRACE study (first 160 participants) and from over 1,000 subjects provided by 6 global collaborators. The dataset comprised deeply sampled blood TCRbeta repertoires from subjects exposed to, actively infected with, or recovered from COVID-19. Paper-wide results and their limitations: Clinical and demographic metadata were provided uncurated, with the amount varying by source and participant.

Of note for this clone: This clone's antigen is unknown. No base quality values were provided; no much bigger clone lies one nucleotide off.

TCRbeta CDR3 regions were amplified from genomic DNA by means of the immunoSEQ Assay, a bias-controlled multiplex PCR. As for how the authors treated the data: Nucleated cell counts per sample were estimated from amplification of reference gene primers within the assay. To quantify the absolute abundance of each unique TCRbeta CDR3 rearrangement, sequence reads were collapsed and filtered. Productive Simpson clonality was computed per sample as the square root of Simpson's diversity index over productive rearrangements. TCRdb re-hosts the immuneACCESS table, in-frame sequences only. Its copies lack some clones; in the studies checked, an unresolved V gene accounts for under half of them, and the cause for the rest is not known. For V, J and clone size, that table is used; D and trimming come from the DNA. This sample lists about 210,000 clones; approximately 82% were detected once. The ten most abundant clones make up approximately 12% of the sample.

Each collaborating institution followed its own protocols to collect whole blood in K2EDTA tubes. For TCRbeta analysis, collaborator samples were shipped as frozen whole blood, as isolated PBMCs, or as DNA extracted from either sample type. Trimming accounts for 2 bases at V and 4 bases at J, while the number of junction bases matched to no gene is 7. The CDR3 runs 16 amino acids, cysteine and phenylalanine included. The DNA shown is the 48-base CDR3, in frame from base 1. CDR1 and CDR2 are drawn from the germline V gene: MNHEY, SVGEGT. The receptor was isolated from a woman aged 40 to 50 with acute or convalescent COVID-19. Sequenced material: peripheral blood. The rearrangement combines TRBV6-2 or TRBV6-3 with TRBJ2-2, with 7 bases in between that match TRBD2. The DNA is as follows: TGTGCCAGCAGTTACGACCAGCGGGGATTCACCGGGGAGCTGTTTTTT. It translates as CASSYDQRGFTGELFF.